Listed below are T cell receptor beta chains from one sample, sequenced in a study of cytomegalovirus exposure and HLA in healthy donors. Method: immunoSEQ multiplex PCR; TCRdb's copy keeps in-frame clones and lacks some. This table holds approximately 240,000 clones, around 80% found once. Sequences were obtained from PBMCs. All receptors come from a woman aged 55-70 years in good health and CMV-seropositive. Each CDR3 is given with its conserved first and last residue. The D gene is left open where the match is weak. Clone size appears in some rows only: once, few, many, or a class for an expanded clone.

V gene	D gene	J gene	clone size	CDR3 DNA	CDR3 protein
TRBV5-4	TRBD1	TRBJ1-2	-	TGTGCCAGCAATTACGACAGGGACTATGGCTACACCTTC	CASNYDRDYGYTF
TRBV5-1	-	TRBJ1-1	once	TGCGCCAGCAGCTCCCAAGGAGAGAACACTGAAGCTTTCTTT	CASSSQGENTEAFF
TRBV7-2	TRBD1	TRBJ1-1	-	TGTGCCAGCAGCTTAGCCCCGGGACAGGGGATGAACACTGAAGCTTTCTTT	CASSLAPGQGMNTEAFF
TRBV4-2	TRBD1	TRBJ2-7	-	TGTGCCAGCAGCCAGGAGGGACAGGGGGCTGGCGAGCAGTACTTC	CASSQEGQGAGEQYF
TRBV7-9	-	TRBJ1-2	-	TGTTCCAGCAGCTTAGCCACAGCATCCCTTTATGGCTACACCTTC	CSSSLATASLYGYTF
TRBV2	-	TRBJ2-2	-	TGTGCCAGCAGGGCCGGAGCGAGAACCGGGGAGCTGTTTTTT	CASRAGARTGELFF
TRBV5-1	-	TRBJ2-3	-	TGCGCCGCGAGTCAGGGCGCCACAGATACGCAGTATTTT	CAASQGATDTQYF
TRBV7-9	TRBD1	TRBJ1-1	once	TGTGCCAGCAGCTTAGCCCGGGACAGGACTTCCTTT	CASSLARDRTSF
TRBV7-9	-	TRBJ1-1	few	TGTGCCAGCAGCCCCACGACAGGTGGATTTATGAACACTGAAGCTTTCTTT	CASSPTTGGFMNTEAFF
TRBV7-2	TRBD1	TRBJ2-7	-	TGTGCCAGCAGCTTAGGGCTAGGGGGCCAACCCTCCTACGAGCAGTACTTC	CASSLGLGGQPSYEQYF
TRBV18	-	TRBJ1-4	-	TGTGCCAGCTCACGATCGGAGGTGTCTAATGAAAAACTGTTTTTT	CASSRSEVSNEKLFF
TRBV7-3	-	TRBJ2-5	-	TGTGCCAGCAGCCCCCAGCGTTCCTCTCGGGGTGAGACCCAGTACTTC	CASSPQRSSRGETQYF